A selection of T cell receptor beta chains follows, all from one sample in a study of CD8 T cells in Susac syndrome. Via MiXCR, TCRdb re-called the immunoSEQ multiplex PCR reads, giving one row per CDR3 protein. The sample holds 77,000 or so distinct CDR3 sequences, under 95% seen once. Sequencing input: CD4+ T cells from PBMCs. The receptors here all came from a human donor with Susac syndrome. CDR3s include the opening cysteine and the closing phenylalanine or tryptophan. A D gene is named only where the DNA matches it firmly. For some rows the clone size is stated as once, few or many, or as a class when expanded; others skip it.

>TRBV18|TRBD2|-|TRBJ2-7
TGTGCCAGCTCACCACCGAATCGGCTAGCGGGGGGCTACGAGCAGTACTTC
CASSPPNRLAGGYEQYF
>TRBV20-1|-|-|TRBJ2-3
TGCAGTGCTATGATGAGCACAGATACGCAGTATTTT
CSAMMSTDTQYF
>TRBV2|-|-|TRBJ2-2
TGTGCCAGCAGTGAATCGGCAGGGAGGAACACCGGGGAGCTGTTTTTT
CASSESAGRNTGELFF
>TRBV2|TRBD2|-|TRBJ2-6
TGTGCCAGCAGTTCGAGGGGAGGGTCTGGGGCCAACGTCCTGACTTTC
CASSSRGGSGANVLTF
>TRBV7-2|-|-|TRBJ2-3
TGTGCCAGCTATAAAGGGCCCCGAAGGTCTACAGATACGCAGTATTTT
CASYKGPRRSTDTQYF
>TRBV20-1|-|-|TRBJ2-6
TGCAGTGCTAGAGAAGGCACCGCCTCTGGGGCCAACGTCCTGACTTTC
CSAREGTASGANVLTF
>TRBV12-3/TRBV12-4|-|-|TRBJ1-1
TGTGCCAGCAGTTTAGCGATACCCGCTGAAGCTTTCTTT
CASSLAIPAEAFF
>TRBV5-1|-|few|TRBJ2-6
TGCGCCAGCAGCCTCGACCACTCTGGGGCCAACGTCCTGACTTTC
CASSLDHSGANVLTF
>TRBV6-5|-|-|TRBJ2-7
TGTGCCAGCAGTTACTCGGGGTCGACAGCATGGTCCTACGAGCAGTACTTC
CASSYSGSTAWSYEQYF
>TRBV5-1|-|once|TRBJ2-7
TGCGCCAGCAGCATGAAGGGTGCCTCCTACGAGCAGTACTTC
CASSMKGASYEQYF
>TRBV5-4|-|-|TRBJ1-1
TGTGCCAGCAGCAGACAGTTGAACACTGAAGCTTTCTTT
CASSRQLNTEAFF
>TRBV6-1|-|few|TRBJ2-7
TGTGCCAGCAGCGTGGCAGCGGAGTTCTACGAGCAGTACTTC
CASSVAAEFYEQYF
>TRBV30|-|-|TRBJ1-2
TGTGCCTGGAGTGTAGGACAGAACTATGGCTACACCTTC
CAWSVGQNYGYTF
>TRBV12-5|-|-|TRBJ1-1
TGTGCCACTTCTGCTTTCAGGGGCGCCGGCGCTGAAGCTTTCTTT
CATSAFRGAGAEAFF
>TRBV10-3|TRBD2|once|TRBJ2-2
TGTGCCATCAGTGAGTCCGGCCCGGGACTAGCGGGATCCGGGGAGCTGTTTTTT
CAISESGPGLAGSGELFF
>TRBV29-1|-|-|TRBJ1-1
TGCAGCGTTGAGAAATGGGCAGGGGAGAACACTGAAGCTTTCTTT
CSVEKWAGENTEAFF
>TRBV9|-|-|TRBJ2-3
TGTGCCAGCTCGACAGGGACTAACACAGATACGCAGTATTTT
CASSTGTNTDTQYF
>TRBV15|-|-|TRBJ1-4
TGTGCCACCAGCAGAGATGGGCCAACAACTAATGAAAAACTGTTTTTT
CATSRDGPTTNEKLFF
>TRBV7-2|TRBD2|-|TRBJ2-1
TGTGCCAGCAGCTTATATGGTAGCGGGATCAATGAGCAGTTCTTC
CASSLYGSGINEQFF
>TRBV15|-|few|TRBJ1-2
TGTGCCACCAGCAGAGAGGTGGGCTATGGCTACACCTTC
CATSREVGYGYTF
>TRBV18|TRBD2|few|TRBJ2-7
TGTGCCAGCTCGCCACCATCTAGCGGAGTATACGAGCAGTACTTC
CASSPPSSGVYEQYF
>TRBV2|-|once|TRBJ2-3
TGTGCCAGCCTTCTTGATGGTACCACCGCAGATACGCAGTATTTT
CASLLDGTTADTQYF
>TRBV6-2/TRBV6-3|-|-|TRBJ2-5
TGTGCCAGCAGCTGGGGGCTGCCCGTAAAGACCCAGTACTTC
CASSWGLPVKTQYF
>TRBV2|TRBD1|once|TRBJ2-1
TGTGCCAGTCCTCCCGGGACAGGGAAAAACAATGAGCAGTTCTTC
CASPPGTGKNNEQFF
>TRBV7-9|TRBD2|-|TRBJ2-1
TGTGCCAGCAGCTTAGACGGGACTAGCGGGAGGGCCCCCTTC
CASSLDGTSGRAPF
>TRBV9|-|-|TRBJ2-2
TGTGCCAGCAGCGCCCGTGTGGGGGAGCCGTACACCGGGGAGCTGTTTTTT
CASSARVGEPYTGELFF
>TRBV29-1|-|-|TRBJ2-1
TGCAGCGCCTTCCTCCGGAGCTCCTACAATGAGCAGTTCTTC
CSAFLRSSYNEQFF
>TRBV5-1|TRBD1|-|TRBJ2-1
TGCGCCAGCAGCTCTGCCCCGGGACAGGGTTTTAATGAGCAGTTCTTC
CASSSAPGQGFNEQFF